These 3 T cell receptor beta chains were all obtained from the same sample, sequenced in a study of T cells expressing NK-cell markers. Following a re-call of the 5' RACE reads, TCRdb has one entry per CDR3 protein and lacks DNA. The data include approximately 170,000 distinct CDR3 sequences; the top ten clones carry 20%. The sequencing input was blood T cells: a sorted CD56 or NKG2C T cell subset, CD4+ or CD8+ T cells, or bulk PBMC T cells (not recorded which). Receptor source: a man aged 18 to 69 in good health.

The V call is TRBV6-5, the J call TRBJ1-1; TCRdb gives TRBD1 as the D gene, but with no DNA this cannot be confirmed. CDR1 is MNHEY, CDR2 SVGAGI, per germline. The CDR3 has 15 residues. This CDR3 reads CASSYFAGRRTEAFF.

The chain employs TRBV3-1 and TRBJ2-7; the TCRdb call, TRBD2, lacks DNA for checking. Germline V lookup: CDR1 LGHDT, CDR2 YNNKEL (reference sequence). The CDR3 sequence is 15 residues long. The CDR3 reads CASSRDLSAGYEQYF.

The chain uses TRBV6-1 and TRBJ2-1; TCRdb proposes TRBD1, but this gene call is untestable without DNA. This CDR3 has 17 amino acids. CDR1 MNHNS and CDR2 SASEGT come from the germline V gene. The chain's CDR3 is CASSEGGGLDNDNEQFF.